This T cell receptor (beta chain) was sequenced in a study of CD8+CD57+ T cells in acquired aplastic anemia. Across the whole study: Yields of DNA that came from sorted CD4+ and CD8+ cells averaged about 3.4 ug. Study-wide points: Patients showed no significant difference from controls in CD8+ Simpson's diversity. About 30 shared CD8+ CDR3s appeared highly expressed within patients' immunodominant clones.

Patients who underwent sequencing had shown CD8+CD57+ cell expansion by flow cytometry. TCR beta VDJ and CDR3 profiles were obtained from a genomic DNA template. MiXCR, applied by TCRdb to the reads, yields one record per CDR3 protein. The sample carries a few hundred thousand distinct CDR3 sequences, about 50% recorded once. The CDR3 is 14 amino acids. V was trimmed by 5 bases and J by 2 bases, leaving 11 bases between them. The V gene's germline CDR1 is SEHNR and CDR2 FQNEAQ (reference sequence). Relative to its sample, this clonotype is medium-sized (0.01 to 0.1%). Its antigen is currently unknown. The rearrangement joins TRBV7-9 to TRBJ2-3, with D perhaps matching TRBD2 (6 bases). This sequence was found in a human donor with aplastic anemia. The sequencing input was sorted CD4+, CD8+, or CD8+CD57+ T cells (not recorded which) from PBMCs. CDR3: CASSLRDFTDTQYF. The CDR3, as DNA: TGTGCCAGCAGCCTCCGGGACTTCACAGATACGCAGTATTTT.